This T cell receptor beta chain originates from a study of blood T cell repertoires in COVID-19. Across the study: Sample material is recorded as cDNA or gDNA derived from T cells, B-cell-depleted T cells, or PBMCs.

Those enrolled, adults aged 18 to 89 years, came from 24 US areas. V was clipped by 4 bases and J by 2 bases, with 8 bases between them. Germline CDR1 ENHRY, CDR2 SYGVKD. The CDR3 contains 13 residues. The method was immunoSEQ multiplex PCR; TCRdb's version includes in-frame clones alone and lacks a portion of them. There are about 220,000 clones in the sample; about four fifths occur only once, and approximately 3.8% lies in the top ten. This clone was observed a few times. The rearrangement links TRBV10-3 to TRBJ1-1; a weak D match, TRBD1 (5 bases). The sample consisted of PBMCs or T cells enriched from blood (not recorded which). This TCR was sampled from a woman in her thirties or forties who had been exposed to COVID-19. The CDR3 coding sequence is TGTGCCATCAGTGGGACAACTAACACTGAAGCTTTCTTT. Its protein product is CAISGTTNTEAFF.